Below are 22 T cell receptor beta chains sequenced from a single sample in a study of shared clonotypes between healthy human individuals. Cells designated naive CD8 were CD45RO-negative and were positively selected for CCR7, with terminally differentiated effector memory CD45RA+ cells excluded. The table came from immunoSEQ multiplex PCR; TCRdb's copy has only in-frame clones and leaves some out. Of around 560,000 clones listed, about 95% are singletons. Sequenced sample: naive CD8+ T cells sorted from blood. These receptors originate from a woman under 40 in good health.

A single count supports this clone. The genes are TRBV28 and TRBJ1-2, with D possibly being TRBD1 (5 bases). Germline CDR1 MDHEN, CDR2 SYDVKM. This CDR3 spans 15 amino acids. Between the trimmed V and J ends, which lost 7 bases and 0 bases, there was a span of 15 bases. The CDR3 spells CASNPRAETNYGYTF. CDR3 nucleotides: TGTGCCAGCAACCCCAGGGCAGAGACTAACTATGGCTACACCTTC.

Written as DNA, the CDR3 is TGTGCCAGCAGCGATGTGTTTACGAACAGCTATAACTATGGCTACACCTTC. Its protein product is CASSDVFTNSYNYGYTF. The chain uses TRBV2 and TRBJ1-2; no reliable D call. With 6 bases removed from V and 1 base from J, the gap between germline ends came to 21 bases. Germline CDR1 is SNHLY and CDR2 is FYNNEI. The CDR3 has 17 amino acids.

The chain has TRBV7-9 and TRBJ2-7; 9 bases map to TRBD1. The germline V gene encodes CDR1 SEHNR and CDR2 FQNEAQ (reference sequence). The CDR3 has 17 residues. Trimming removed 1 base from V and 2 bases from J; junction bases left unmatched: 9. Here the CDR3 DNA reads TGTGCCAGCAGCTTAGGATGGGAGGACAGGGGAACCTACGAGCAGTACTTC. Its translation: CASSLGWEDRGTYEQYF.

The chain recombines TRBV2 with TRBJ2-2, with D hard to call. Trimming stripped 3 bases from V and 2 bases from J, with 7 bases between. Germline V gene lookup returns CDR1 SNHLY and CDR2 FYNNEI. There are 14 residues in the CDR3. CDR3 amino acids: CASSEAPNTGELFF. The CDR3 DNA sequence: TGTGCCAGCAGTGAGGCTCCCAACACCGGGGAGCTGTTTTTT.

A word on this clone: Distinct nucleotide sequences in the sample also encode this CDR3. The chain is built from TRBV11-2 and TRBJ1-1; D is ambiguous. Looked up from germline, CDR1 is SGHAT and CDR2 is FQNNGV. With 1 base removed from V and 0 bases from J, the gap between germline ends came to 6 bases. There are 14 residues in the CDR3. The CDR3 loop reads CASSLAGLNTEAFF. CDR3 sequence (DNA): TGTGCCAGCAGCTTAGCGGGCCTGAACACTGAAGCTTTCTTT.

The chain couples TRBV4-1 to TRBJ2-7; D is possibly TRBD2 (7 bases). This CDR3 comprises 15 residues. The V end lost 0 bases, the J end lost 2 bases, and 11 bases lay between the germline ends. Germline V gene lookup returns CDR1 MGHRA and CDR2 YSYEKL. CDR3 amino acids: CASSQDRGTTYEQYF. CDR3 DNA: TGCGCCAGCAGCCAAGATAGGGGGACTACCTACGAGCAGTACTTC.

This CDR3 reads CASTEGGLAGADEQYF. The CDR3 DNA reads TGCGCCAGCACCGAGGGAGGACTAGCGGGAGCCGACGAGCAGTACTTC. The rearrangement joins TRBV10-2 to TRBJ2-7, with 13 bases lining up with TRBD2. This CDR3 contains 16 residues. V shed 7 bases, J shed 5 bases, and the junction held 11 bases outside the gene matches. From germline, CDR1 is WSHSY and CDR2 SAAADI.

About this clone itself: Different DNA sequences within this sample yield the same CDR3. The chain is built from TRBV7-9 and TRBJ1-5; D may be TRBD1 (5 bases). The CDR3 length is 14 residues. Germline-derived CDR1 and CDR2 are SEHNR and FQNEAQ (reference sequence). The V and J ends lost 3 bases and 4 bases respectively, with 10 bases between them. Here the CDR3 reads CASSLGDSNQPQHF. The CDR3 DNA follows: TGTGCCAGCAGCTTGGGGGATTCAAATCAGCCCCAGCATTTT. Full variable domain (rest looked up from reference TRBV7-9 and TRBJ1-5): DTGVSQNPRHKITKRGQNVTFRCDPISEHNRLYWYRQTLGQGPEFLTYFQNEAQLEKSRLLSDRFSAERPKGSFSTLEIQRTEQGDSAMYLCASSLGDSNQPQHFGDGTRLSIL.

The chain links TRBV2 to TRBJ2-3, with 12 positions matching TRBD2. Germline-derived CDR1 and CDR2 are SNHLY and FYNNEI. With V trimmed by 6 bases and J by 5 bases, 9 bases remained unmatched. CDR3 length equals 16 residues. The DNA for the CDR3 is TGTGCCAGCAGGCAGACTAGCGGGGGCCGCGGAGATACGCAGTATTTT. Translating it yields CASRQTSGGRGDTQYF.

The chain links TRBV27 to TRBJ1-2; the D gene is possibly TRBD1 (5 bases). This CDR3 spans 13 amino acids. The germline CDR1 and CDR2 sequences are MNHEY and SMNVEV (reference sequence). Trimming shortened V by 5 bases and J by 5 bases, and 12 bases separated the two germline ends. The CDR3 coding sequence is TGTGCCAGCAGTCAGGGTCCTTCTTATGGCTACACCTTC. It translates to CASSQGPSYGYTF.

This chain connects TRBV19 to TRBJ1-1, with D unclear. This CDR3 is built from 12 residues. Trimming took off 5 bases at V and 6 bases at J, with 10 bases between the two ends. The germline V gene has CDR1 LNHDA and CDR2 SQIVND (reference sequence). CDR3 sequence reads: CASSLGFAEAFF. The CDR3 bases are TGTGCCAGTAGTCTCGGGTTCGCTGAAGCTTTCTTT.

The chain joins TRBV30 to TRBJ1-3; no clear D. The CDR3 has 14 residues. V was clipped by 4 bases and J by 0 bases, with 10 bases between them. CDR1 and CDR2 from the germline V gene are GTSNPN and SVGIG (reference sequence). The CDR3 protein is CAWTAGNSGNTIYF. The CDR3 DNA reads TGTGCCTGGACAGCGGGGAACTCTGGAAACACCATATATTTT.

The genes are TRBV6-5 and TRBJ2-2; D unclear. Germline loops: CDR1 MNHEY, CDR2 SVGAGI. Trimming pared 4 bases from V and 6 bases from J, leaving 9 bases between. This CDR3 spans 13 amino acids. The CDR3 sequence is CASSSSGAGELFF. In DNA, the CDR3 is TGTGCCAGCAGTTCGAGTGGAGCCGGGGAGCTGTTTTTT.

The chain links TRBV14 to TRBJ2-3, with D unresolved. This CDR3 comprises 14 residues. Looked up from germline, CDR1 is SGHDN and CDR2 is FVKESK. Trimming shortened V by 8 bases and J by 0 bases, and 12 bases separated the two germline ends. The CDR3 is CASQRGLSTDTQYF. The DNA of the CDR3 is TGTGCCAGCCAACGAGGATTAAGCACAGATACGCAGTATTTT.

The gene calls are TRBV5-4 and TRBJ2-7, with D perhaps matching TRBD1 or TRBD2 (5 bases each). CDR1 and CDR2 from the germline V gene are SGHNT and YYREEE (reference sequence). Trimming took 4 bases from V and 2 from J, leaving 10 bases between them. This CDR3 region has 13 residues. CDR3 loop: CASSLGRTYEQYF. The CDR3 DNA reads TGTGCCAGCAGCCTGGGACGGACCTACGAGCAGTACTTC.

The CDR3 DNA sequence: TGTGCCAGCAGCTCGGGACTGTTAGATAACAACGGCTACACCTTC. It encodes CASSSGLLDNNGYTF. The rearrangement uses TRBV5-8 and TRBJ1-2; TRBD1 might be the D (5 bases). CDR3 length equals 15 residues. Germline V CDR1 and CDR2: SGHTS, YDEGEE. The V and J ends lost 3 bases and 8 bases respectively, with 20 bases between them.

About this clone: The same CDR3 can be traced to other DNA sequences in this sample. This sequence joins TRBV5-1 and TRBJ2-7; D not certain. Germline V lookup: CDR1 SGHRS, CDR2 YFSETQ. The V end lost 0 bases, the J end lost 2 bases, and 9 bases lay between the germline ends. The CDR3 has 14 residues. In nucleotides, the CDR3 is TGCGCCAGCAGCTTGGCCGGTACAGCCTACGAGCAGTACTTC. This codes for CASSLAGTAYEQYF.

The V and J genes are TRBV29-1 and TRBJ1-1; D gene uncertain. This CDR3 region has 10 residues. V was pared by 4 bases and J by 8 bases, with 8 bases between. Per the germline V gene, CDR1 is SQVTM and CDR2 is ANQGSEA. The CDR3 sequence: CSVVPDEAFF. The DNA for the CDR3 is TGCAGCGTTGTGCCAGACGAAGCTTTCTTT.

Here the CDR3 DNA reads TGTGCCAGCAGCCTGGCGGGGGAAGGCAATCAGCCCCAGCATTTT. It is translated as CASSLAGEGNQPQHF. The chain has TRBV11-2 and TRBJ1-5, with D possibly TRBD1 on 5 matching bases. The ends were cut back, 5 bases at V and 2 bases at J, with 13 bases in the middle. The CDR3 is 15 amino acids. CDR1 is SGHAT, CDR2 FQNNGV, per germline.

Here the CDR3 DNA reads TGTGCCAGCAGCTTAGAGGCCAACCAAGAGACCCAGTACTTC. It specifies CASSLEANQETQYF. This chain connects TRBV13 to TRBJ2-5; D is unresolved. The ends were cut back, 1 base at V and 0 bases at J, with 6 bases in the middle. This CDR3 is 14 amino acids long. Germline V gene data show CDR1 as PRHDT and CDR2 as FYEKMQ (reference sequence).

As concerns this clone: Other DNA sequences in the same sample also yield this CDR3. This chain uses TRBV27 with TRBJ1-1; D is possibly TRBD1 (6 bases). The CDR3 has 14 residues. The germline V and J ends were trimmed by 6 bases and 0 bases, with 11 bases remaining between them. Germline V gives CDR1 MNHEY, CDR2 SMNVEV (reference sequence). DNA of the CDR3: TGTGCCAGCAGCCTGACAGGACTGAACACTGAAGCTTTCTTT. Translated, it gives CASSLTGLNTEAFF.

In its sample, this clone was seen once. The gene calls are TRBV9 and TRBJ1-1; D unresolved. Per germline, CDR1 SGDLS and CDR2 YYNGEE. CDR3 size: 13 residues. Trimming left V 0 bases short and J 5 bases short, with 8 bases between. In DNA, the CDR3 is TGTGCCAGCAGCGTAGGCCGGAGGACTGAAGCTTTCTTT. It translates to CASSVGRRTEAFF.